The 22 T cell receptor beta chains below come from one sample, sequenced in a study of shared clonotypes between healthy human individuals. Profiling relied on immunoSEQ multiplex PCR, and the TCRdb table lists in-frame clones only, not all of them. The sample lists over 1.5 million clones; roughly 98% were seen once. Sequencing was performed on naive CD4+ T cells sorted from blood. Subset defined: CD45RA+ positively selected. These receptors were collected from a man aged 25 to 45 in good health.

This chain links TRBV7-9 with TRBJ2-1; D may be TRBD2 (6 bases). The CDR3 has 17 amino acids. CDR1 SEHNR and CDR2 FQNEAQ come from the germline V gene (reference sequence). The V end was cut by 4 bases, the J end by 2 bases, with 18 bases between. CDR3 loop: CASSSRSGRGTYNEQFF. The CDR3 region has the DNA TGTGCCAGCAGCTCGCGGTCCGGGAGAGGGACCTACAATGAGCAGTTCTTC. Complete variable domain (other parts from reference TRBV7-9 and TRBJ2-1): DTGVSQNPRHKITKRGQNVTFRCDPISEHNRLYWYRQTLGQGPEFLTYFQNEAQLEKSRLLSDRFSAERPKGSFSTLEIQRTEQGDSAMYLCASSSRSGRGTYNEQFFGPGTRLTVL.

The genes are TRBV7-9 and TRBJ2-1; 12 positions agree with TRBD2. V was pared by 2 bases and J by 9 bases, with 11 bases of the junction left unmatched. The CDR3 has 17 residues. CDR1 and CDR2 from the germline V gene are SEHNR and FQNEAQ (reference sequence). CDR3 protein: CASSLRVGLAGIGEQFF. The CDR3 DNA is TGTGCCAGCAGCTTAAGGGTAGGACTAGCGGGAATCGGTGAGCAGTTCTTC.

The CDR3 DNA sequence: TGTGCCTGGACCGGGACGAGAGCTTTCTTT. It specifies CAWTGTRAFF. The chain has TRBV30 and TRBJ1-1; a possible D gene is TRBD1 (5 bases). V was cut by 4 bases and J by 10 bases, with 10 bases left in between. Germline CDR1 is GTSNPN and CDR2 is SVGIG (reference sequence). The CDR3 runs to 10 residues.

This chain joins TRBV5-3 and TRBJ1-5, with 8 bases matching TRBD1. TRBV5-3 has ORF status, its function being uncertain. V shed 4 bases and J 2 bases; nucleotides not matched to a gene: 26. The CDR3 contains 22 residues. CDR3 protein: CARSTDRVRKSPKGYGNQPQHF. In nucleotides, the CDR3 is TGTGCCAGAAGCACGGACAGGGTTCGGAAGTCTCCTAAAGGGTATGGCAATCAGCCCCAGCATTTT.

V gene TRBV6-6 combines with J gene TRBJ1-2, with a tentative D call TRBD1 (5 bases). Between the trimmed V and J ends, which lost 2 bases and 3 bases, there was a span of 13 bases. Germline V gene data show CDR1 as MNHNY and CDR2 as SVGAGI (reference sequence). CDR3 length: 15 amino acids. CDR3 in DNA: TGTGCCAGCAGTTACGCCGGGACCGGGCACTATGGCTACACCTTC. This gives the protein CASSYAGTGHYGYTF.

This sequence joins TRBV11-3 and TRBJ2-1, with 12 bases identical to TRBD2. There are 14 residues in the CDR3. Germline CDR1 reads SGHNT; CDR2 reads YENEEA. Unmatched junction bases numbered 7, after V lost 2 bases and J lost 14 bases. CDR3 DNA: TGTGCCAGCAGCTTACCCCTAGCGGGAGGGGTTGAGTTCTTC. Translated, it gives CASSLPLAGGVEFF.

The V gene is TRBV18, the J gene TRBJ2-7; D not resolved. Deletions cut 0 bases from V and 1 base from J, with 7 bases between. This CDR3 has 14 amino acids. Germline-derived CDR1 and CDR2 are KGHSH and LQKENI. CDR3 sequence: CASSPPSRSYEQYF. DNA of the CDR3: TGTGCCAGCTCACCACCGTCCAGATCCTACGAGCAGTACTTC.

The chain links TRBV25-1 to TRBJ2-5; D remains ambiguous. The CDR3 length is 15 residues. Deletions cut 4 bases from V and 0 bases from J, with 12 bases between. CDR1 MGHDK and CDR2 SYGVNS come from the germline V gene. In DNA form, the CDR3 reads TGTGCCAGCAGTGGTTCAGGACGTTACCAAGAGACCCAGTACTTC. It translates to CASSGSGRYQETQYF.

The V and J genes are TRBV5-4 and TRBJ2-7, with 10 bases lining up with TRBD2. This CDR3 comprises 14 residues. Trimming cost V 4 bases and J 3 bases; bases outside gene matches: 4. The germline CDR1 and CDR2 sequences are SGHNT and YYREEE (reference sequence). The CDR3 spells CASSLSGRNYEQYF. The CDR3 bases are TGTGCCAGCAGCCTTAGCGGGAGGAACTACGAGCAGTACTTC.

The V gene is TRBV29-1, the J gene TRBJ2-1, with TRBD2 identical over 8 bases. The CDR3 has 13 amino acids. The ends lost 7 bases at V and 5 bases at J; junction bases unmatched: 7. The V gene's germline CDR1 is SQVTM and CDR2 ANQGSEA. The CDR3: CSALGLGNNEQFF. In DNA, the CDR3 is TGCAGCGCTCTGGGACTAGGGAACAATGAGCAGTTCTTC.

This clone was picked up a small number of times. Other DNA sequences within the sample encode an identical CDR3. The chain combines TRBV20-1 with TRBJ2-7; D is uncertain. This CDR3 has 10 amino acids. Per germline, CDR1 DFQATT and CDR2 SNEGSKA (reference sequence). V was trimmed by 3 bases and J by 3 bases, leaving 3 bases between them. The CDR3 loop is CSASSYEQYF. In DNA form, the CDR3 reads TGCAGTGCTAGCAGCTACGAGCAGTACTTC.

The chain is built from TRBV10-1 and TRBJ2-1; D may correspond to TRBD1 or TRBD2 (5 bases each). This CDR3 contains 13 residues. V lost 8 bases and J 9 bases, leaving 17 bases between the germline ends. CDR1 is WNHNN and CDR2 is SYGVQD in the germline V gene (reference sequence). In DNA form, the CDR3 reads TGCGCCAGCCAACTAGACGGGGACGGTGAGCAGTTCTTC. Translated, it gives CASQLDGDGEQFF.

The sample holds one count of this clone. The chain joins TRBV7-7 to TRBJ2-7; TRBD1 matches at 10 bases. V was pared by 5 bases and J by 6 bases, with 7 bases of the junction left unmatched. The CDR3 has 14 amino acids. Germline V gives CDR1 SSHAT, CDR2 FNYEAQ (reference sequence). Written as DNA, the CDR3 is TGTGCCAGCAGCCTTACGGGACAGGGGAGCGAGCAGTACTTC. Amino acids: CASSLTGQGSEQYF.

This sequence joins TRBV19 and TRBJ1-1; TRBD1 agrees at 8 bases. V lost 7 bases to trimming and J lost 1 base; unmatched junction nucleotides: 8. Per germline, CDR1 LNHDA and CDR2 SQIVND (reference sequence). The CDR3 runs to 15 residues. The CDR3 here is CASNQGAQRNTEAFF. The CDR3 coding sequence is TGTGCCAGTAACCAGGGGGCGCAGAGGAACACTGAAGCTTTCTTT.

The chain links TRBV28 to TRBJ2-3; 12 bases line up with TRBD1. V was pared by 4 bases and J by 0 bases, with 8 bases of the junction left unmatched. CDR1 is MDHEN, CDR2 SYDVKM, per germline. This CDR3 spans 18 amino acids. The CDR3 sequence is CASSWVGQGAPSTDTQYF. CDR3 coding DNA: TGTGCCAGCAGTTGGGTGGGACAGGGGGCTCCTAGCACAGATACGCAGTATTTT. The full variable domain, rest sourced from reference TRBV28 and TRBJ2-3, is DVKVTQSSRYLVKRTGEKVFLECVQDMDHENMFWYRQDPGLGLRLIYFSYDVKMKEKGDIPEGYSVSREKKERFSLILESASTNQTSMYLCASSWVGQGAPSTDTQYFGPGTRLTVL.

V and J are TRBV7-7 and TRBJ2-7; 10 positions match TRBD2. CDR3 length: 16 amino acids. CDR1 and CDR2 (germline): SSHAT, FNYEAQ (reference sequence). J lost 2 bases, V lost 1 base, and 5 bases had no gene match. CDR3: CASSLGPSGSTYEQYF. The CDR3 DNA is TGTGCCAGCAGCTTAGGGCCTAGCGGGAGCACCTACGAGCAGTACTTC.

J is TRBJ2-1 and V is TRBV27; TRBD2 aligns across 8 bases. CDR1 and CDR2 from the germline V gene are MNHEY and SMNVEV (reference sequence). The junction had 7 bases not matched to a gene; V was cut back by 3 bases and J by 9 bases. The CDR3 loop spans 14 amino acids. The CDR3 DNA follows: TGTGCCAGCAGTTTTAGCGGGAAGAGGGGTGAGCAGTTCTTC. Amino acids: CASSFSGKRGEQFF.

This chain uses TRBV5-1 with TRBJ2-2; D perhaps matches TRBD1 (6 bases). This CDR3 region has 15 residues. Trimming removed 4 bases at V and 12 bases at J, with 22 bases between. The germline V gene encodes CDR1 SGHRS and CDR2 YFSETQ. The CDR3 bases are TGCGCCAGCAGCAGACCGGACAGCGCCTTACCTCAGCTGTTTTTT. Translating it yields CASSRPDSALPQLFF.

The chain links TRBV5-4 to TRBJ2-7; D perhaps matches TRBD2 (6 bases). The CDR3 contains 15 residues. Germline V gene lookup returns CDR1 SGHNT and CDR2 YYREEE (reference sequence). V dropped 5 bases and J dropped 3 bases, with 18 bases sitting between them. For the CDR3, the DNA is TGTGCCAGCAGTTTCCCGGGACGGGAGAGCTACGAGCAGTACTTC. This sequence encodes CASSFPGRESYEQYF.

The chain joins TRBV2 to TRBJ2-4; D might be TRBD1 (5 bases). The V gene lost 6 bases and the J gene lost 0 bases, with 18 bases spanning the gap. Germline assignment: CDR1 SNHLY and CDR2 FYNNEI. This CDR3 region has 17 residues. The chain's CDR3 is CASSPNLFREAKNIQYF. DNA of the CDR3: TGTGCCAGCAGCCCTAACCTCTTCAGGGAAGCCAAAAACATTCAGTACTTC.

J is TRBJ1-5 and V is TRBV19; the D is unclear. Trimming took off 10 bases at V and 5 bases at J, with 15 bases between the two ends. The CDR3 spans 13 residues. Germline CDR1 LNHDA, CDR2 SQIVND (reference sequence). In DNA, the CDR3 is TGTGCCACCCGGACGGTTAGGGATCAGCCCCAGCATTTT. As protein: CATRTVRDQPQHF.

The chain employs TRBV9 and TRBJ2-1, with 10 bases that match TRBD1. Trimming removed 4 bases from V and 6 bases from J; junction bases left unmatched: 10. Germline CDR1 reads SGDLS; CDR2 reads YYNGEE. The CDR3 consists of 16 residues. The CDR3 DNA follows: TGTGCCAGCAGCCCCCCAGGAGGACAGGGGGGCAATGAGCAGTTCTTC. This codes for CASSPPGGQGGNEQFF.